Sequencing of this TCR beta chain was carried out in a study of T cells expressing NK-cell markers. About the study: In sorted CD3+CD56+NKG2C+, CD3+CD56+NKG2C- and CD3+CD56-NKG2C+ T cells, TCR beta repertoires were obtained. One of the eight sequenced donors was seronegative, whereas the other seven were HCMV-seropositive. Study-wide results and caveats: It was still unclear whether expanded NKG2C+ T cell clones were HCMV specific.

It was by 5'RACE template switching with UMIs that TCR beta cDNA was made. One entry per CDR3 protein, without DNA, is what TCRdb gives after re-calling the 5' RACE reads. Its listing shows 250,000 to 300,000 distinct CDR3 sequences. To note about this clonotype: Its antigen remains unidentified.

Looked up from germline, CDR1 is DFQATT and CDR2 is SNEGSKA (reference sequence). The CDR3 is 16 residues long. Sequencing was performed on blood T cells: a sorted CD56 or NKG2C T cell subset, CD4+ or CD8+ T cells, or bulk PBMC T cells (not recorded which). This receptor was taken from a man aged 18-30 years in good health. The V call is TRBV20-1, the J call TRBJ2-3; without DNA, the TCRdb call of TRBD2 cannot be checked. The CDR3 spells CSATLRTSGSADTQYF.